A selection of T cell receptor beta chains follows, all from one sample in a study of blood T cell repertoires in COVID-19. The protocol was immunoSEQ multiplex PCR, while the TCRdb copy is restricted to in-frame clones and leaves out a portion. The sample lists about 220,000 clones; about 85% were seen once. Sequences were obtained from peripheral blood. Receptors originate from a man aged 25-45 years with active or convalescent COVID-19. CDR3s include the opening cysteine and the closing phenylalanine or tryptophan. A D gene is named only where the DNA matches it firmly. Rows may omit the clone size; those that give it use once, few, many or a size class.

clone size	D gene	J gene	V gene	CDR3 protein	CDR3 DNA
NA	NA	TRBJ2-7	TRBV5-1	CASSRTGKDEQYF	TGCGCCAGCAGCCGAACCGGGAAAGACGAGCAGTACTTC
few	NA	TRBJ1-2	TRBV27	CASSLNGRGNGYTF	TGTGCCAGCAGTTTAAACGGCCGGGGGAATGGCTACACCTTC
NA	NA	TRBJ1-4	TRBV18	CASSPVQGVNEKLFF	TGTGCCAGCTCACCAGTACAGGGCGTTAATGAAAAACTGTTTTTT
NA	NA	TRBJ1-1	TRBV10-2	CASTPELTPSNTEAFF	TGCGCCAGCACCCCGGAACTAACACCCTCGAACACTGAAGCTTTCTTT
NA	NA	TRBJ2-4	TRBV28	CASSSHQVLDIQYF	TGTGCCAGCAGTTCCCATCAGGTCCTTGACATTCAGTACTTC
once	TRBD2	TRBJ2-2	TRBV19	CASSTRLAGEIRGGELFF	TGTGCCAGTAGTACCCGACTAGCGGGAGAGATAAGAGGCGGGGAGCTGTTTTTT
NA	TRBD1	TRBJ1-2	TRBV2	CASSLNRGPNYGYTF	TGTGCCAGCAGCCTCAACAGGGGCCCCAACTATGGCTACACCTTC
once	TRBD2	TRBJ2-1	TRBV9	CASSVEAGVVNEQFF	TGTGCCAGCAGCGTAGAGGCGGGAGTAGTAAATGAGCAGTTCTTC
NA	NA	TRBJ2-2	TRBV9	CASSPGEVPGELFF	TGTGCCAGCTCCCCGGGGGAGGTTCCCGGGGAGCTGTTTTTT
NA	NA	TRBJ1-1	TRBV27	CASSLGFPGVNTEAFF	TGTGCCAGCAGTTTAGGTTTTCCCGGGGTGAACACTGAAGCTTTCTTT
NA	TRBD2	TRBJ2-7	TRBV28	CASSELAGGYEQYF	TGTGCCAGCAGTGAGCTAGCGGGAGGTTACGAGCAGTACTTC
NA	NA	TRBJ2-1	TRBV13	CASSSLSSAEYVEQFF	TGTGCCAGCAGCTCCCTGTCTAGCGCTGAGTATGTTGAGCAGTTCTTC
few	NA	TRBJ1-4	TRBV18	CASSTGGAGEKLFF	TGTGCCAGCTCGACGGGGGGTGCCGGAGAAAAACTGTTTTTT
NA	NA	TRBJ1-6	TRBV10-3	CAISESAGGNSPLHF	TGTGCCATCAGTGAGTCTGCAGGTGGTAATTCACCCCTCCACTTT
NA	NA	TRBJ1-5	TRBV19	CASSIAAGGQPQHF	TGTGCCAGTAGTATAGCGGCGGGGGGTCAGCCCCAGCATTTT
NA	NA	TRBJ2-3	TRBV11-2	CASSLERASPLDTQYF	TGTGCCAGCAGCTTAGAGCGGGCTTCACCCCTAGATACGCAGTATTTT
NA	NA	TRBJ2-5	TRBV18	CASSPDSGPQETQYF	TGTGCCAGCTCACCAGATTCAGGGCCACAAGAGACCCAGTACTTC
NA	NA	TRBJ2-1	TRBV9	CASSPGPSEVYEQFF	TGTGCCAGCAGCCCCGGTCCGAGCGAGGTTTATGAGCAGTTCTTC
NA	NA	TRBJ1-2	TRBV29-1	CSVDMRHHGYTF	TGCAGCGTTGATATGCGCCATCATGGCTACACCTTC
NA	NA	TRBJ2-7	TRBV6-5	CASSRSGQSYEQYF	TGTGCCAGCAGTCGCTCCGGACAGTCCTACGAGCAGTACTTC
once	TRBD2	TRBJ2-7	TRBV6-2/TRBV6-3	CASSPYSGSVYEQYF	TGTGCCAGCAGCCCCTATAGCGGGAGCGTTTACGAGCAGTACTTC
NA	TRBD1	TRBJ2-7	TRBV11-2	CASSSLRDSGYEQYF	TGTGCCAGCAGCTCCCTCCGGGACAGCGGTTACGAGCAGTACTTC
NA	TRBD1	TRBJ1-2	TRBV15	CATSRAGGGYYGYTF	TGTGCCACCAGCAGAGCAGGAGGGGGCTACTATGGCTACACCTTC
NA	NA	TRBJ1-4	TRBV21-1	CAGCPLSNEKLFF	TGTGCCGGCTGCCCGCTCTCAAATGAAAAACTGTTTTTT
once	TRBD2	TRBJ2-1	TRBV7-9	CASSFYRTSVNEQFF	TGTGCCAGCAGCTTCTACCGGACTAGCGTCAATGAGCAGTTCTTC
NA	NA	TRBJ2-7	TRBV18	CASSPRDLYEQYF	TGTGCCAGCTCACCCAGGGATCTTTACGAGCAGTACTTC
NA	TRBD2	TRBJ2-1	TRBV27	CASSSPSGGYNEQFF	TGTGCCAGCAGTTCCCCTAGCGGGGGATACAATGAGCAGTTCTTC
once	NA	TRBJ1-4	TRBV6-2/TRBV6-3	CASSTDSSNEKLFF	TGTGCCAGCAGTACGGACAGCTCTAATGAAAAACTGTTTTTT
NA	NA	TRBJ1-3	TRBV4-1	CASSQAGGSSGNTIYF	TGCGCCAGCAGCCAAGCCGGGGGGAGCTCTGGAAACACCATATATTTT
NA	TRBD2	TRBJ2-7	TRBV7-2	CASSLDWASGYEQYF	TGTGCCAGCAGCTTAGATTGGGCTAGCGGCTACGAGCAGTACTTC
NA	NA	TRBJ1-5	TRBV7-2	CASSPEGLTEPQHF	TGTGCCAGCAGCCCAGAGGGACTCACTGAGCCCCAGCATTTT
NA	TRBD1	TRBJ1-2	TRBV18	CAVGEGATYGYTF	TGTGCCGTCGGAGAGGGGGCGACCTATGGCTACACCTTC
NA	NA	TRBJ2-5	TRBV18	CASSAVTSLRIETQYF	TGTGCCAGCTCAGCCGTGACCAGTCTCAGGATAGAGACCCAGTACTTC
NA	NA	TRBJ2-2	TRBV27	CASSSLTLESAGELFF	TGTGCCAGCAGTTCCCTGACTTTAGAAAGTGCCGGGGAGCTGTTTTTT
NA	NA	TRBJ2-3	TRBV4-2	CASSLGSTDTQYF	TGTGCCAGCAGCCTCGGTAGCACAGATACGCAGTATTTT
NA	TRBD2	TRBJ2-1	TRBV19	CASSTSGTYNEQFF	TGTGCCAGTAGTACGAGCGGGACCTACAATGAGCAGTTCTTC
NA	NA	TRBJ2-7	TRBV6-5	CASSLQGFRDEQYF	TGTGCCAGCAGTCTACAGGGATTTCGCGACGAGCAGTACTTC
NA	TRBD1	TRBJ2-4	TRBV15	CATSRLAGQGKRSKNIQYF	TGTGCCACCAGCAGACTTGCCGGACAGGGAAAGAGGTCCAAAAACATTCAGTACTTC
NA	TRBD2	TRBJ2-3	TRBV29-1	CSVEGASGSLTDTQYF	TGCAGCGTTGAAGGGGCTAGCGGGAGCCTCACAGATACGCAGTATTTT
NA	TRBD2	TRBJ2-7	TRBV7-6	CASSLTGTSGAYEQYF	TGTGCCAGCAGCTTAACGGGGACTAGCGGGGCCTACGAGCAGTACTTC
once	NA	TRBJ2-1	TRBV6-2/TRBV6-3	CASSYSTGGGYNEQFF	TGTGCCAGCAGTTACTCAACCGGGGGTGGCTACAATGAGCAGTTCTTC
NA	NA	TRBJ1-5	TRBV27	CASSLSGGGVQPQHF	TGTGCCAGCAGTTTATCAGGAGGGGGGGTACAGCCCCAGCATTTT